Below are 8 T cell receptor beta chains sequenced from a single sample in a study of cytomegalovirus exposure and HLA in healthy donors. Produced via immunoSEQ multiplex PCR; TCRdb's table is partial and in-frame only. This table has approximately 56,000 clones, around 90% appearing once. The sample was PBMCs. These receptors all stem from a man younger than 35 in good health and CMV-seronegative.

J is TRBJ2-3 and V is TRBV7-9; 7 nucleotides match TRBD1. Germline lookup yields CDR1 SEHNR and CDR2 FQNEAQ (reference sequence). The CDR3 is made up of 17 amino acids. V was pared by 5 bases and J by 5 bases, with 16 bases of the junction left unmatched. The CDR3 reads CASSARQGVIVGDTQYF. The CDR3 nucleotides are TGTGCCAGCAGCGCTAGACAGGGTGTAATTGTAGGAGATACGCAGTATTTT.

This chain uses TRBV6-1 with TRBJ2-7; 8 nucleotides match TRBD2. Trimming at V came to 4 bases and at J to 5 bases, leaving 4 bases not matched to a gene. CDR3 size: 13 residues. Germline lookup yields CDR1 MNHNS and CDR2 SASEGT. CDR3 sequence: CASSASGSNEQYF. DNA for the CDR3: TGTGCCAGCAGTGCCAGCGGGAGCAACGAGCAGTACTTC.

This rearrangement joins TRBV11-2 to TRBJ2-3, with D tentatively TRBD1 (5 bases). V was pared by 3 bases and J by 1 base, with 11 bases between. The length of the CDR3 is 15 residues. Germline CDR1 and CDR2: SGHAT and FQNNGV. The CDR3 bases are TGTGCCAGCAGCTTGGGCAGGGTTGGCACAGATACGCAGTATTTT. Its protein product is CASSLGRVGTDTQYF.

This chain joins TRBV13 and TRBJ2-3, with 8 bases fitting TRBD2. The trim removed 3 bases at V and 0 bases at J, leaving 5 bases unmatched. The CDR3 totals 16 residues. Germline V gene data show CDR1 as PRHDT and CDR2 as FYEKMQ (reference sequence). The CDR3 loop reads CASSFASSGSTDTQYF. The CDR3 DNA reads TGTGCCAGCAGCTTCGCGTCTAGCGGGAGCACAGATACGCAGTATTTT.

The chain recombines TRBV5-1 with TRBJ2-5; TRBD1 is a possible D gene (6 bases). The germline V and J ends were trimmed by 3 bases and 4 bases, with 16 bases remaining between them. The CDR3 has 15 residues. CDR1 and CDR2 from the germline V gene are SGHRS and YFSETQ. The CDR3 nucleotides are TGCGCCAGCAGCTCCGATATGCGCAGGGGAGAGACCCAGTACTTC. Its protein is CASSSDMRRGETQYF.

The J gene is TRBJ2-7, the V gene TRBV7-9, with 10 bases lining up with TRBD2. Germline V gene lookup returns CDR1 SEHNR and CDR2 FQNEAQ (reference sequence). The ends lost 5 bases at V and 3 bases at J; junction bases unmatched: 10. This CDR3 has 16 amino acids. The CDR3 DNA is TGTGCCAGCAGCCCACTCGGAGCGGGGGGGGGCTACGAGCAGTACTTC. Translation gives CASSPLGAGGGYEQYF.

The V and J genes are TRBV7-8 and TRBJ2-1, with 10 positions matching TRBD2. The V gene's germline CDR1 is SGHVS and CDR2 FQNEAQ. The CDR3 is made up of 17 amino acids. Germline trimming cut 5 bases from V and 1 base from J; bases unmatched to any gene: 8. The CDR3 protein is CASSVRLAGNSYNEQFF. CDR3 DNA sequence: TGTGCCAGCAGCGTAAGACTAGCGGGTAATTCCTACAATGAGCAGTTCTTC. The full variable domain, with the rest looked up from reference TRBV7-8 and TRBJ2-1, is GAGVSQSPRYKVAKRGQDVALRCDPISGHVSLFWYQQALGQGPEFLTYFQNEAQLDKSGLPSDRFFAERPEGSVSTLKIQRTQQEDSAVYLCASSVRLAGNSYNEQFFGPGTRLTVL.

The chain carries TRBV18 and TRBJ1-5, with TRBD1 as a possible D gene (6 bases). The CDR3 has 15 amino acids. Germline V gene sequence: CDR1 KGHSH, CDR2 LQKENI. The V gene lost 3 bases and the J gene lost 1 base, with 10 bases spanning the gap. CDR3 amino acids: CASSPTTGSNQPQHF. DNA of the CDR3: TGTGCCAGCTCACCGACAACAGGGAGCAATCAGCCCCAGCATTTT.